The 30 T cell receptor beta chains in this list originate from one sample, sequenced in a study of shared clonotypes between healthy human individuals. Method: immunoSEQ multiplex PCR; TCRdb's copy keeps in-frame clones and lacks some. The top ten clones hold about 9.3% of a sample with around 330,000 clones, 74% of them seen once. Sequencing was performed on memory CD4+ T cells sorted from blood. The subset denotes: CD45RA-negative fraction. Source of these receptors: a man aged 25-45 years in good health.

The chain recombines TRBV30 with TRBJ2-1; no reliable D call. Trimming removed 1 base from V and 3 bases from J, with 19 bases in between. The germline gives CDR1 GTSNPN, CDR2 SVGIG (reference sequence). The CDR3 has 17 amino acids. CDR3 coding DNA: TGTGCCTGGAGTGGCTTAGGAGTAAAAACCGTCTACAATGAGCAGTTCTTC. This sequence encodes CAWSGLGVKTVYNEQFF.

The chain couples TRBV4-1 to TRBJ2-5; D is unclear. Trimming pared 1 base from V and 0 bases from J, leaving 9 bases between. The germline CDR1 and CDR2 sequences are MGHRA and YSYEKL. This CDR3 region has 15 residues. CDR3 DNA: TGCGCCAGCAGCCAAGTCTACTCGTACCAAGAGACCCAGTACTTC. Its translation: CASSQVYSYQETQYF.

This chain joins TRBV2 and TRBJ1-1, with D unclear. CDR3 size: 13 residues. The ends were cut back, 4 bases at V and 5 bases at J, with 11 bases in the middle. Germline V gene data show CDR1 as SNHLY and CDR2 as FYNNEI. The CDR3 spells CASSVPGGTEAFF. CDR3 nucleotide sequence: TGTGCCAGCAGTGTGCCGGGCGGAACTGAAGCTTTCTTT.

The CDR3 region is CASSFVGQVDYGYTF. The DNA for the CDR3 is TGTGCCAGCAGTTTTGTGGGACAGGTCGACTATGGCTACACCTTC. The V call is TRBV28, the J call TRBJ1-2; 8 nucleotides match TRBD1. In germline, CDR1 is MDHEN, CDR2 SYDVKM. The CDR3 has 15 residues. V lost 3 bases, J lost 3 bases, and 6 bases stayed unmatched.

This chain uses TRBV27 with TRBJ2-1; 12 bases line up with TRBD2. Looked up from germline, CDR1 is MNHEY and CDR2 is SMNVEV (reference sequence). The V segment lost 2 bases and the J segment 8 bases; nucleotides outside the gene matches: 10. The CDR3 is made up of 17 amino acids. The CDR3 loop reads CASSLNGWGLAGHEQFF. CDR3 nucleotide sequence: TGTGCCAGCAGTTTAAACGGGTGGGGACTAGCGGGTCATGAGCAGTTCTTC.

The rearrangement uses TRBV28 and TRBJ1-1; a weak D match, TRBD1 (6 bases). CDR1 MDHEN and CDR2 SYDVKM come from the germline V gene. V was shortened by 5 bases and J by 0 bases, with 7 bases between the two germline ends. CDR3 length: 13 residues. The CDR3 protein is CASSQGMNTEAFF. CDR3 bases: TGTGCCAGCAGTCAGGGGATGAACACTGAAGCTTTCTTT.

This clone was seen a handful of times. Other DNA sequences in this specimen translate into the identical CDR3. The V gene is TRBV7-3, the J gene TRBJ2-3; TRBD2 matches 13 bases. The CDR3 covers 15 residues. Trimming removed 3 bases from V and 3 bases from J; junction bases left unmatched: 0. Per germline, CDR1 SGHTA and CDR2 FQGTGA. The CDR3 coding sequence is TGTGCCAGCAGCTTGGGACTAGCGGGGACAGATACGCAGTATTTT. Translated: CASSLGLAGTDTQYF.

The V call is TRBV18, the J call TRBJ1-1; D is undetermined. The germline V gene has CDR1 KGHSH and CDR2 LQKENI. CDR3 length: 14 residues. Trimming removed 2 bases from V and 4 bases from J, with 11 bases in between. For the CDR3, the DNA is TGTGCCAGCTCACCAGGCCTGCGGGCCACTGAAGCTTTCTTT. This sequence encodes CASSPGLRATEAFF.

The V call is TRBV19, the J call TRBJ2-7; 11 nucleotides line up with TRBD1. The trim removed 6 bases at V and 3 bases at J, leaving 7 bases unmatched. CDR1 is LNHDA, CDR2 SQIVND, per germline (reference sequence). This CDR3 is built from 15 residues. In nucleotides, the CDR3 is TGTGCCAGTAGCAAGGACAGGGGGCGCCGCTACGAGCAGTACTTC. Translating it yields CASSKDRGRRYEQYF. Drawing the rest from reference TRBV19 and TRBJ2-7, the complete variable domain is DGGITQSPKYLFRKEGQNVTLSCEQNLNHDAMYWYRQDPGQGLRLIYYSQIVNDFQKGDIAEGYSVSREKKESFPLTVTSAQKNPTAFYLCASSKDRGRRYEQYFGPGTRLTVT.

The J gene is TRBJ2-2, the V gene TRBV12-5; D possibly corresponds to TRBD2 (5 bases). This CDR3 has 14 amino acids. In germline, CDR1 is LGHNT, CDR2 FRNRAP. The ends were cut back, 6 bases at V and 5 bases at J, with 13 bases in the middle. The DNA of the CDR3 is TGTGCTAGTGGCCCGGGATTAGGGACCGGGGAGCTGTTTTTT. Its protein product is CASGPGLGTGELFF.

CDR3 amino acids: CASSPSGRFYNEQFF. CDR3 sequence (DNA): TGTGCCAGCAGCCCTAGCGGGAGGTTCTACAATGAGCAGTTCTTC. This sequence joins TRBV14 and TRBJ2-1, with 11 bases fitting TRBD2. Germline trimming cut 4 bases from V and 3 bases from J; bases unmatched to any gene: 2. The CDR3 has 15 residues. Per the germline V gene, CDR1 is SGHDN and CDR2 is FVKESK.

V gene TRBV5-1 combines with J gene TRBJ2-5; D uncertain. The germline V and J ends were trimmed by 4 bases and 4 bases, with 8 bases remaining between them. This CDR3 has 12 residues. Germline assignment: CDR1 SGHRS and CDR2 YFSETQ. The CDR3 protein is CASSQVLETQYF. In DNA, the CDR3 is TGCGCCAGCAGCCAGGTTTTAGAGACCCAGTACTTC.

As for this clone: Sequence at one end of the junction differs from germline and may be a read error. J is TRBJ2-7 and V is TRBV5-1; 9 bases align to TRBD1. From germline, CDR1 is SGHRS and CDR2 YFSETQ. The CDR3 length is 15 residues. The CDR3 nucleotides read TGCGCCAGCAGCTTATCCGGGACAGGGTCCTCCGAGCAGTACTTC. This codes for CASSLSGTGSSEQYF.

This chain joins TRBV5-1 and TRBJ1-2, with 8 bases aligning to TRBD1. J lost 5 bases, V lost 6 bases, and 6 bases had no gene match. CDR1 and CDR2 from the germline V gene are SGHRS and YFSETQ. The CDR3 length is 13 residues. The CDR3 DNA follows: TGCGCCAGCACTGAAGGACAGGGTTATGGCTACACCTTC. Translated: CASTEGQGYGYTF.

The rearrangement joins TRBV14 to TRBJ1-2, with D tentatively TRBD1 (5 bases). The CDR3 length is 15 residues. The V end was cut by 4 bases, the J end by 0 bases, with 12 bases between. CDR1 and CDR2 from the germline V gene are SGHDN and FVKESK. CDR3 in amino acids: CASSPLGGANYGYTF. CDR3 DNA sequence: TGTGCCAGCAGCCCCCTCGGGGGGGCTAACTATGGCTACACCTTC.

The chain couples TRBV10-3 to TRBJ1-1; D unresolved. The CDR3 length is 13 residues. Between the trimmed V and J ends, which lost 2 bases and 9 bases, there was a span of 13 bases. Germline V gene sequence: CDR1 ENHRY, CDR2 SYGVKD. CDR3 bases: TGTGCCATCAGTGAGCCGAACACACTGAAAGCTTTCTTT. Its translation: CAISEPNTLKAFF.

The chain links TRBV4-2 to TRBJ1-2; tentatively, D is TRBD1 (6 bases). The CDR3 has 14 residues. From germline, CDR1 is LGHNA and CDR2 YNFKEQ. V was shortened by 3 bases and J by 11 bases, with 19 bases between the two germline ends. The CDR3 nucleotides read TGTGCCAGCAGCCATCCGACAGTGAGGGGGGAGTACACCTTC. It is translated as CASSHPTVRGEYTF.

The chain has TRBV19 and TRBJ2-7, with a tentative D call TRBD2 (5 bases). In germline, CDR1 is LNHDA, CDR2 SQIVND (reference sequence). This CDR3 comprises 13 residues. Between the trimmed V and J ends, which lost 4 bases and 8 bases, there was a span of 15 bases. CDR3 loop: CASSTGLYTQQYF. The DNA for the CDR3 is TGTGCCAGTAGTACCGGACTTTACACTCAGCAGTACTTC.

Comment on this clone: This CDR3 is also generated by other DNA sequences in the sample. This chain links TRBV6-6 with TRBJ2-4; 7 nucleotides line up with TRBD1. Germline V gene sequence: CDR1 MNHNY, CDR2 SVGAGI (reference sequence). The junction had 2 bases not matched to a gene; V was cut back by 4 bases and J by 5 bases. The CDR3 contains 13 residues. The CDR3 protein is CASSSTGQNIQYF. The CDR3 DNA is TGTGCCAGCAGTTCGACAGGGCAAAACATTCAGTACTTC.

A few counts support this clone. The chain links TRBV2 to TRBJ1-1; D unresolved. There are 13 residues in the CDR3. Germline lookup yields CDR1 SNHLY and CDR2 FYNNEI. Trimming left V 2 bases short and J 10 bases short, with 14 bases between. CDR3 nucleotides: TGTGCCAGCAGTGAAACGGGAGGATTCGGAGCTTTCTTT. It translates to CASSETGGFGAFF.

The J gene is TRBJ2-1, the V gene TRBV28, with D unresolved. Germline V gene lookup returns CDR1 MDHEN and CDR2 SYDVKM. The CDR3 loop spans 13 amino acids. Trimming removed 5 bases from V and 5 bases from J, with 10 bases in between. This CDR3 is CASSNPPNNEQFF. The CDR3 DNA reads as TGTGCCAGCAGTAACCCGCCTAACAATGAGCAGTTCTTC.

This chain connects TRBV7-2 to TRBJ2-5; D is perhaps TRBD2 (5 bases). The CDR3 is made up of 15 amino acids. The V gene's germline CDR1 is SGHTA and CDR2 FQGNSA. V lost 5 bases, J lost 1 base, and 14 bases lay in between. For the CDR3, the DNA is TGTGCCAGCAGCCATCCCGGAGGTCTCCAAGAGACCCAGTACTTC. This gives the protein CASSHPGGLQETQYF.

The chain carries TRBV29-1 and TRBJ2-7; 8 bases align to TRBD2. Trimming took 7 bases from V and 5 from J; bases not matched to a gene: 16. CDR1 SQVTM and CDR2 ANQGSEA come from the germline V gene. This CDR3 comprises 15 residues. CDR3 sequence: CSALSQAGVGNEQYF. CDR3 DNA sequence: TGCAGCGCCCTCTCTCAAGCGGGAGTCGGGAACGAGCAGTACTTC.

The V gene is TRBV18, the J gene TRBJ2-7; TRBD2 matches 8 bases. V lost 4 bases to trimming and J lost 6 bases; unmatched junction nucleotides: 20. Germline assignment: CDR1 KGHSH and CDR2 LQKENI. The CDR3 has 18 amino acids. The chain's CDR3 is CASSLTNPGLGLISEQYF. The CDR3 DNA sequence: TGTGCCAGCTCACTTACAAATCCGGGACTAGGTCTGATTTCCGAGCAGTACTTC.

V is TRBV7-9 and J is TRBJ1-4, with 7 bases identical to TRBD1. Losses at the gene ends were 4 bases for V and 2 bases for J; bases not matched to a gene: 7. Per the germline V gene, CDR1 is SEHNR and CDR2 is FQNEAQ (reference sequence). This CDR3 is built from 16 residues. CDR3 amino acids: CASSSGGVSTNEKLFF. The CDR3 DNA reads TGTGCCAGCAGCTCAGGGGGGGTTTCGACTAATGAAAAACTGTTTTTT.

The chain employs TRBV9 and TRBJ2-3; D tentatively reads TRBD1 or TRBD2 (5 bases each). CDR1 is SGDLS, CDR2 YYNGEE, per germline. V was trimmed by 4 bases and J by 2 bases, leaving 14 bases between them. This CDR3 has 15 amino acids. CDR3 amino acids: CASSSLGDDTDTQYF. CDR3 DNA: TGTGCCAGCAGCTCCCTGGGGGATGACACAGATACGCAGTATTTT. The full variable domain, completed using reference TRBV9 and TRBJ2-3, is DSGVTQTPKHLITATGQRVTLRCSPRSGDLSVYWYQQSLDQGLQFLIQYYNGEERAKGNILERFSAQQFPDLHSELNLSSLELGDSALYFCASSSLGDDTDTQYFGPGTRLTVL.

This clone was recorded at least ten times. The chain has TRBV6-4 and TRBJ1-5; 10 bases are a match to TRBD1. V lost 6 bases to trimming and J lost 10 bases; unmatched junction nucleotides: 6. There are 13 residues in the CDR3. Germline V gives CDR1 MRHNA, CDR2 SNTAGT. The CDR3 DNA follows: TGTGCCAGCAGGGCGGGACAGGGGACCCCCCAGCATTTT. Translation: CASRAGQGTPQHF.

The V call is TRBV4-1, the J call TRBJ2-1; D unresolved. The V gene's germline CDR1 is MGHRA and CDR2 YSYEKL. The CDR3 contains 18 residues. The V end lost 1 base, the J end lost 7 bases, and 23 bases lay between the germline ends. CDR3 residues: CASSQGVLGKRTRNEQFF. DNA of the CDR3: TGCGCCAGCAGCCAAGGGGTATTGGGGAAAAGGACGAGGAATGAGCAGTTCTTC.

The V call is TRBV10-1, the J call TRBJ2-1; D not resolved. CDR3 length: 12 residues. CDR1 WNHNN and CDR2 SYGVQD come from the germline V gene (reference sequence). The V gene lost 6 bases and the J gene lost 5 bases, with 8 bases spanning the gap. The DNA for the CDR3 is TGCGCCAGCAGCAACCAGAACAATGAGCAGTTCTTC. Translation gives CASSNQNNEQFF.

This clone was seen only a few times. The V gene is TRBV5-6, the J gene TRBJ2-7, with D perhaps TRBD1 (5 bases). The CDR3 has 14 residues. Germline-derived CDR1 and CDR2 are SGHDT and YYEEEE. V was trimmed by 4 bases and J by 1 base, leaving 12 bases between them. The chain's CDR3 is CASSKGMGSYEQYF. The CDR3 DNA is TGTGCCAGCAGCAAGGGGATGGGATCCTACGAGCAGTACTTC.